A single T cell receptor (beta chain) is shown here with its context. The sample is drawn from a study of blood T cell repertoires in COVID-19. Study-level background: Spain, Italy and the United States supplied samples that represented acute and convalescent COVID-19.

TCRdb's copy holds only in-frame clones and misses some; the assay was immunoSEQ multiplex PCR. The sample yields 200,000 to 250,000 clones, roughly 86% seen once. Residents of approximately 25 US areas, aged about 18 to 95 years, made up the participants. Which cohort a participant joined came from the clinical history participants gave. V gave up 7 bases and J gave up 0 bases; unmatched junction bases: 5. The V gene's germline CDR1 is LNHDA and CDR2 SQIVND (reference sequence). The CDR3 contains 14 residues. The V call is TRBV19, the J call TRBJ2-5, with 7 bases matching TRBD2. This TCR was sampled from a woman younger than 45 with acute COVID-19. The sequencing sample was made of PBMCs or T cells enriched from blood (not recorded which). CDR3 coding DNA: TGTGCCAGTAAGCCCGGGACTAACCAAGAGACCCAGTACTTC. It encodes CASKPGTNQETQYF.